A selection of T cell receptor beta chains follows, all from one sample in a study of blood T cells in healthy people across ages. Via MiXCR, TCRdb re-called the 5' RACE reads, giving one row per CDR3 protein. Among 600,000 to 800,000 distinct CDR3 sequences, roughly 21% were seen once, and the ten largest hold roughly 3.9%. Sample: blood. The source is a man in his sixties or seventies in good health. The conserved cysteine and the conserved F or W are not part of the CDR3 here. A D gene is named only where the DNA matches it firmly.

TRBV20-1	TRBD2	TRBJ2-5	SAAGTSGTQETQY
TRBV7-3	TRBD1	.	ASSHRGGSAYEQY
TRBV5-8	.	TRBJ1-5	ASSPQDRPNQPQH
TRBV15	TRBD2	.	ATSRDKAGVPGDEQF
TRBV20-1	TRBD2	TRBJ2-1	SARLLAGEMNEQF
TRBV28	.	TRBJ2-1	ASIDRTDPYNEQF
TRBV27	TRBD2	.	ASSGAGGFPYEQY
TRBV5-6	TRBD2	TRBJ2-1	ASSLGSGSRGGEQF
TRBV28	TRBD1	TRBJ1-4	ASSLGDRGSPTNEKLF
TRBV29-1	.	TRBJ2-1	SVAGKGRSYNEQL
TRBV3-1	.	TRBJ2-4	ASSQEGVALKNIQY
TRBV7-2	TRBD1	TRBJ2-5	ASSLSGQGWETQY
TRBV12-3/TRBV12-4	TRBD2	TRBJ2-3	ASSLFLAGSTDAEY
TRBV5-1	.	TRBJ2-7	ASSLENGSLY
TRBV2	.	TRBJ2-7	ASSEVRSNEQY
TRBV18	.	TRBJ2-3	ASSPAGLGEGQY
TRBV9	TRBD1	TRBJ1-4	ASSGHQGAVTNERLF
TRBV10-3	.	TRBJ2-2	AISEGQNTGELF
TRBV5-8	.	TRBJ2-5	ASSRFRAQETQY
TRBV7-9	.	TRBJ1-5	ASSRPDQPQH
TRBV12-3/TRBV12-4	TRBD2	TRBJ2-1	ASSEAGVINEQF
TRBV3-1	.	TRBJ2-7	ASSQSDSSYEQY
TRBV5-1	.	TRBJ1-4	ASSLDRTELLF
TRBV29-1	TRBD1	TRBJ1-1	SVGTGPTEAF
TRBV29-1	.	TRBJ2-1	SVNGAWTTNEQF
TRBV7-2	.	TRBJ1-1	ASSLARGEKAF
TRBV20-1	TRBD1	TRBJ2-1	SALRTPGQYNEQF
TRBV3-1	.	TRBJ1-1	ASSQGSWRQSGDTEAF
TRBV5-1	.	.	ASSPYRDGYEQY
TRBV20-1	TRBD2	TRBJ2-7	SAVELAGGRYEQY
TRBV4-1	.	TRBJ1-3	ASSQSDRSGNTIY
TRBV2	.	TRBJ1-4	ASSLLTGNEKLF
TRBV7-9	.	TRBJ1-4	ASSLEVETNEKLF
TRBV9	TRBD2	TRBJ2-5	ASSDTSGPLETQY
TRBV30	TRBD2	TRBJ2-7	AWSVGGVTYEQY
TRBV20-1	.	TRBJ2-7	SANKGSSYEQY